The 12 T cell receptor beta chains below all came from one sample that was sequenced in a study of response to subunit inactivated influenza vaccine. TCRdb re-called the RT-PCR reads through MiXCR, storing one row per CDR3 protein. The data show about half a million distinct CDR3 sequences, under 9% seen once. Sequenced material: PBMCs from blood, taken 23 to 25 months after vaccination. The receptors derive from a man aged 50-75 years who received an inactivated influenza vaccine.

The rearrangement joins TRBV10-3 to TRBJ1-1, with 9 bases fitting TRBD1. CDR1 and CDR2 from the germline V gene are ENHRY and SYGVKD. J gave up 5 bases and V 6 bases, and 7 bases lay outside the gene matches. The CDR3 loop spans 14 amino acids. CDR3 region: CAIREDRGVTEAFF. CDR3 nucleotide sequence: TGTGCCATCAGGGAGGACAGGGGAGTAACTGAAGCTTTCTTT.

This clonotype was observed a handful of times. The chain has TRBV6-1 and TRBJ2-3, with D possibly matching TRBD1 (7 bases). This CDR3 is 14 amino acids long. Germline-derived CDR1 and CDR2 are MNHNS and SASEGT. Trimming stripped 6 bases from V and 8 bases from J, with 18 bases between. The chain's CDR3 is CASREQGSGSTQYF. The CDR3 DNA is TGTGCCAGCAGGGAACAGGGGTCCGGGAGTACGCAGTATTTT.

Here the CDR3 DNA reads TGTGCCAGCAGCCAAAACCCTGACACCGGGGAGCTGTTTTTT. Residues: CASSQNPDTGELFF. The J gene is TRBJ2-2, the V gene TRBV14; D gene unclear. The CDR3 is 14 residues long. Germline-derived CDR1 and CDR2 are SGHDN and FVKESK. Trimming removed 2 bases from V and 3 bases from J, with 7 bases in between.

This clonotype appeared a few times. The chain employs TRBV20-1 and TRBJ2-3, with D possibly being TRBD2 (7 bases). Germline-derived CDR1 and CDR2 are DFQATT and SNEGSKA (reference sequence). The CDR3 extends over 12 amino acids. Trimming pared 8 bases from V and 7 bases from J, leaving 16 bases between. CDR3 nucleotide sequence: TGCAGTTTCAAAGGGGGGGGGAATACGCAGTATTTT. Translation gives CSFKGGGNTQYF.

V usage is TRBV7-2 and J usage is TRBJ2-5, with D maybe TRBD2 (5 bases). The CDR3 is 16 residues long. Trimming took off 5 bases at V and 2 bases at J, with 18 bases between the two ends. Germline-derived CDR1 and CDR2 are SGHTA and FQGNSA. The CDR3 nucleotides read TGTGCCAGCAGCCAGGCTCGCGGGTCCATACAAGAGACCCAGTACTTC. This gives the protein CASSQARGSIQETQYF.

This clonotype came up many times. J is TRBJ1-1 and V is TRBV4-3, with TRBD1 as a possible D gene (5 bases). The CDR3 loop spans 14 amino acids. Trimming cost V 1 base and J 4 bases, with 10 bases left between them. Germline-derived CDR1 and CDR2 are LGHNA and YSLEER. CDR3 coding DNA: TGCGCCAGCAGCCAAGTTCGTGGGGCCACTGAAGCTTTCTTT. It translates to CASSQVRGATEAFF.

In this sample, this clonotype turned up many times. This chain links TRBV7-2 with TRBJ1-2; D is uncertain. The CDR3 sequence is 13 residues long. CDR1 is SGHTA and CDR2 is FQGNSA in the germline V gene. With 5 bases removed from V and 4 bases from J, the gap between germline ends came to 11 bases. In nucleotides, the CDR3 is TGTGCCAGCAGCATTTCCGGGAGCTATGGCTACACCTTC. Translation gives CASSISGSYGYTF.

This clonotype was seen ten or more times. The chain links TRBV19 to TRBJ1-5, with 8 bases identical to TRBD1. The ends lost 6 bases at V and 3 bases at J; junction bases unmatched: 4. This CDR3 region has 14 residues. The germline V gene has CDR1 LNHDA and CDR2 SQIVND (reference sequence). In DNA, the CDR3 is TGTGCCAGTAGGGACAGGGTTTACAATCAGCCCCAGCATTTT. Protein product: CASRDRVYNQPQHF.

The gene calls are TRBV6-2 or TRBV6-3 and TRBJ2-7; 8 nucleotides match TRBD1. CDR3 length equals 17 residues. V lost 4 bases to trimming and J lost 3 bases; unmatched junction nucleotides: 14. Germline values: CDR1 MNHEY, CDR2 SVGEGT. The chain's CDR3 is CASSSLYPGTGYYEQYF. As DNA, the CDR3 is TGTGCCAGCAGTTCCCTTTACCCCGGGACAGGATACTACGAGCAGTACTTC.

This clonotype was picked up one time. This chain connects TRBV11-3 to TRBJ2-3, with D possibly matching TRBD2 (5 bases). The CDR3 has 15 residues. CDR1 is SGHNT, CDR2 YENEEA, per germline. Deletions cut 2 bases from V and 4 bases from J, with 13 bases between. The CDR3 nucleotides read TGTGCCAGCAGCTTATCGGGAACCGGACCAGATACGCAGTATTTT. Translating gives CASSLSGTGPDTQYF.

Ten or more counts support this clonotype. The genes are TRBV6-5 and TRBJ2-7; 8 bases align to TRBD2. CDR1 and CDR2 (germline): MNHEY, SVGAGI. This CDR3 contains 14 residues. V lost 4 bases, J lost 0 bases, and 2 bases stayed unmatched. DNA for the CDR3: TGTGCCAGCAGTTTTGCGGGGGGCTCCTACGAGCAGTACTTC. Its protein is CASSFAGGSYEQYF.

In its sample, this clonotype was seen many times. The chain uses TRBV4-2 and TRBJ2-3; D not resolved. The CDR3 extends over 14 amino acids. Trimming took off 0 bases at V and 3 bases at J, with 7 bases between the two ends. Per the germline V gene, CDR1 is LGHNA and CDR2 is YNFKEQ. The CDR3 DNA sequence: TGTGCCAGCAGCCAAGAGAAGGGAACAGATACGCAGTATTTT. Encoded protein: CASSQEKGTDTQYF.